This is a list of T cell receptor beta chains from one sample in a study of cytomegalovirus exposure and HLA in healthy donors. Here immunoSEQ multiplex PCR was the method, and the copy in TCRdb shows in-frame clones only, minus some. The sample comprises about 160,000 clones, around 78% of which are singletons, and approximately 7% rests with the top ten. Sequenced: PBMCs. The receptors shown here come from a woman aged 40 to 50 in good health and CMV-seropositive. Each CDR3 is given with its conserved first and last residue. The order of the fields is V gene, CDR3 protein.

TRBV10-3 CAISVLAGAKPQHF
TRBV19 CASNPTGGRSNYGYTF
TRBV6-5 CASSITSGGEKLFF
TRBV4-1 CASSRLLGTGLTGELFF
TRBV6-6 CASSPGGAESIQYF
TRBV18 CASSGQGATSRGAFF
TRBV5-1 CASSLFGTGGFNEKLFF
TRBV5-4 CASSDRGGANEAFF
TRBV10-2 CASSEGNNQPQHF
TRBV6-1 CASSADSVSYEQYF
TRBV5-4 CASSLGGPSSYNEQFF
TRBV7-3 CASSLTTGRLNNEQFF
TRBV2 CASSRGLAGDETQYF
TRBV2 CATGTANTGELFF
TRBV5-1 CASSHSGGAPYEQYF
TRBV7-9 CASSLVLIGEQFF
TRBV7-9 CASSPRRGNTGELFF
TRBV19 CASSISEKLSYSNQPQHF
TRBV7-8 CASSLPIRLAGLGGELFF
TRBV19 CASSKTGLAGTYEQYF
TRBV27 CASSLWGSSGNTIYF
TRBV28 CASRYRENTGELFF
TRBV7-8 CASSLFGVNYGYTF
TRBV5-4 CASSPGVASGELFF
TRBV19 CASKEGRGNQPQHF
TRBV4-1 CASSSLTGDYGYTF
TRBV27 CASSSLQGYTDTGELFF
TRBV4-1 CASSQDSAGENIQYF
TRBV5-6 CASSKGQGASLNEKLFF
TRBV29-1 CSVRQGRYGYTF
TRBV5-1 CASSLASGRDTQYF
TRBV27 CASSPTLGGRFYNEQFF
TRBV19 CASSPQTGSYGYTF
TRBV15 CATSRDRGQGAFPSYEQYF
TRBV6-6 CASSYEFYYEQYF
TRBV29-1 CSVVKETGQFF
TRBV6-6 CASSYAGGHTEAFF
TRBV9 CASSVGGMAGANVLTF
TRBV6-1 CASSEWGQGAYYGYTF
TRBV10-3 CAISEPTVRGQNYGYTF
TRBV12-1 CASRGTTGQRTKLFF
TRBV9 CASSPRTRTNTGELFF
TRBV29-1 CSVQVPIAATYNEQFF
TRBV5-4 CASSFGLAGGSGELFF
TRBV18 CASSPRPGGQETQYF
TRBV28 CASSPGTANTEAFF
TRBV19 CASSIQGARGYTF
TRBV7-6 CASSFGAETEAFF
TRBV27 CASSLEGGQGGQPQHF
TRBV5-1 CASSLTSGDKETQYF
TRBV5-1 CASSPGQGVSYNEQFF
TRBV14 CASSRNIGRESDGYTF
TRBV9 CASSVTGVNSPLHF
TRBV10-3 CAISDPRDSYGYTF
TRBV6-1 CASRRQGTTNEQFF
TRBV6-1 CASKPKGGTGELFF
TRBV28 CASRSGGARGYTF
TRBV6-1 CASSPGEIIGNTIYF
TRBV10-3 CAISVGELNYGYTF